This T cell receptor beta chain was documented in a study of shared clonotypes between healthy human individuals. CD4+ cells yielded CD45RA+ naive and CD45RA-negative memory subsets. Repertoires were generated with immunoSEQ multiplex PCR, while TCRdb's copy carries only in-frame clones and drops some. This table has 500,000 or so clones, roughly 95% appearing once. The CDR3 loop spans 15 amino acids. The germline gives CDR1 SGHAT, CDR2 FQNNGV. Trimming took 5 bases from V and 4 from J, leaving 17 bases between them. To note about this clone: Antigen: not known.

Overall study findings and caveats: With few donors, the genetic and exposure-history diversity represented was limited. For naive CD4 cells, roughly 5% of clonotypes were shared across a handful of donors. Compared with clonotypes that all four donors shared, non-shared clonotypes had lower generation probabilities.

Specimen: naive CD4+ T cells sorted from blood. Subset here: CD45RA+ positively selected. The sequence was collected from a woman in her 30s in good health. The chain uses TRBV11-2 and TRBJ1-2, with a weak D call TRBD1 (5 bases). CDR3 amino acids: CASSPSGAITYGYTF. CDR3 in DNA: TGTGCCAGCAGCCCCTCCGGGGCTATAACCTATGGCTACACCTTC.